Each of the 11 T cell receptor beta chains below was sequenced from the same sample in a study of blood T cells in healthy people across ages. Alongside a J-beta primer mix, a sample-barcoded 5' primer served in a second PCR lasting 7 to 11 cycles. One entry per CDR3 protein results from TCRdb running MiXCR on the 5' RACE reads. The profile covers hundreds of thousands of distinct CDR3 sequences, with approximately 30% appearing a single time and about 15% taken by the ten largest. The sequencing input was blood. Receptors were obtained from a woman of 80 years or more in good health.

The chain carries TRBV2 and TRBJ2-2; weak D call: TRBD2 (5 bases). Germline loops: CDR1 SNHLY, CDR2 FYNNEI. This CDR3 has 15 amino acids. Trimming cost V 0 bases and J 6 bases, with 11 bases left between them. CDR3 sequence (DNA): TGTGCCAGCAGTGAAGCGCTTCTAGCACCCGGGGAGCTGTTTTTT. This gives the protein CASSEALLAPGELFF.

The CDR3 loop is CASSPTGGGYTEAFF. In DNA form, the CDR3 reads TGTGCCAGCAGTCCTACAGGGGGCGGATACACTGAAGCTTTCTTT. The chain links TRBV6-2 or TRBV6-3 to TRBJ1-1; 9 bases line up with TRBD1. Trimming at V came to 5 bases and at J to 3 bases, leaving 7 bases not matched to a gene. The CDR3 spans 15 residues. Germline assignment: CDR1 MNHEY and CDR2 SVGEGT.

V is TRBV5-5 and J is TRBJ2-7; a possible D gene is TRBD1 (7 bases). This CDR3 has 16 amino acids. Deletions cut 3 bases from V and 1 base from J, with 17 bases between. Germline CDR1 SGHKS, CDR2 YYEKEE (reference sequence). CDR3 amino acids: CASSYQGGSPSYEQYF. For the CDR3, the DNA is TGTGCCAGCAGCTATCAGGGGGGCTCTCCGTCCTACGAGCAGTACTTC. Combining the CDR3 with reference TRBV5-5 and TRBJ2-7 gives the whole variable domain DAGVTQSPTHLIKTRGQQVTLRCSPISGHKSVSWYQQVLGQGPQFIFQYYEKEERGRGNFPDRFSARQFPNYSSELNVNALLLGDSALYLCASSYQGGSPSYEQYFGPGTRLTVT.

This clonotype appeared a few times. The CDR3, as DNA: TGCGCCAGCAGCTTGGGGGACAGGGGCATCGGTATGCAGCCCCAGCATTTT. This encodes CASSLGDRGIGMQPQHF. The rearrangement links TRBV5-1 to TRBJ1-5; 10 nucleotides match TRBD1. The germline gives CDR1 SGHRS, CDR2 YFSETQ. The J segment lost 7 bases and the V segment lost 0 bases, leaving 10 bases of the junction unmatched. The length of the CDR3 is 17 residues. The whole variable domain, filled in from reference TRBV5-1 and TRBJ1-5, reads KAGVTQTPRYLIKTRGQQVTLSCSPISGHRSVSWYQQTPGQGLQFLFEYFSETQRNKGNFPGRFSGRQFSNSRSEMNVSTLELGDSALYLCASSLGDRGIGMQPQHFGDGTRLSIL.

The chain couples TRBV19 to TRBJ1-6; no clear D. V lost 5 bases and J 6 bases, leaving 5 bases between the germline ends. Germline lookup yields CDR1 LNHDA and CDR2 SQIVND (reference sequence). The CDR3 is 12 amino acids. The CDR3 loop reads CASSASNSPLHF. The CDR3 DNA reads TGTGCCAGTAGTGCCTCTAATTCACCCCTCCACTTT.

The rearrangement uses TRBV28 and TRBJ2-3; a possible D gene is TRBD1 (6 bases). Germline loops: CDR1 MDHEN, CDR2 SYDVKM. V was pared by 1 base and J by 4 bases, with 9 bases between. This CDR3 has 14 amino acids. The CDR3 DNA reads as TGTGCCAGCAGTTTATTTGCAGGGGCAGATACGCAGTATTTT. This gives the protein CASSLFAGADTQYF.

In its sample, this clonotype was seen many times. This chain joins TRBV6-5 and TRBJ2-5; 7 bases are a match to TRBD2. With V trimmed by 5 bases and J by 4 bases, 10 bases remained unmatched. The CDR3 spans 15 residues. Germline assignment: CDR1 MNHEY and CDR2 SVGAGI. The CDR3 DNA follows: TGTGCCAGCAGTGCAGGACTAGGCGGGGTAGAGACCCAGTACTTC. This translates into CASSAGLGGVETQYF.

This clonotype was counted many times. This chain connects TRBV7-9 to TRBJ2-1; 12 positions match TRBD2. The CDR3 consists of 15 residues. From germline, CDR1 is SEHNR and CDR2 FQNEAQ (reference sequence). V dropped 5 bases and J dropped 8; count of bases not matched to a gene: 7. CDR3 sequence: CASSRTSGASHEQFF. CDR3 in DNA: TGTGCCAGCAGCCGGACTAGCGGGGCCTCCCATGAGCAGTTCTTC.

The chain joins TRBV7-2 to TRBJ1-4, with a possible D match to TRBD1 (6 bases). With 5 bases removed from V and 4 bases from J, the gap between germline ends came to 11 bases. Germline CDR1 and CDR2: SGHTA and FQGNSA. The CDR3 has 14 residues. CDR3 region: CASSRDIYNEKLFF. The CDR3 DNA reads TGTGCCAGCAGCCGGGACATTTATAATGAAAAACTGTTTTTT. Full variable domain (rest looked up from reference TRBV7-2 and TRBJ1-4): GAGVSQSPSNKVTEKGKDVELRCDPISGHTALYWYRQSLGQGLEFLIYFQGNSAPDKSGLPSDRFSAERTGGSVSTLTIQRTQQEDSAVYLCASSRDIYNEKLFFGSGTQLSVL.

The gene calls are TRBV30 and TRBJ2-7; 8 bases align to TRBD1. Per germline, CDR1 GTSNPN and CDR2 SVGIG (reference sequence). The CDR3 has 16 residues. The V gene end was trimmed by 4 bases and the J gene end by 1 base; junction bases not matched to a gene: 12. The CDR3 reads CAWTGLGQAVSYEQYF. The CDR3 DNA is TGTGCCTGGACAGGTTTGGGACAGGCGGTGTCCTACGAGCAGTACTTC.

V gene TRBV27 combines with J gene TRBJ1-5, with a possible D match to TRBD1 (6 bases). Germline CDR1 and CDR2: MNHEY and SMNVEV (reference sequence). Trimming removed 4 bases from V and 2 bases from J, with 18 bases in between. The CDR3 has 17 residues. This chain's CDR3 is CASSSTYRVGGNQPQHF. The CDR3 nucleotides read TGTGCCAGCAGTTCGACTTACAGGGTCGGGGGCAATCAGCCCCAGCATTTT.